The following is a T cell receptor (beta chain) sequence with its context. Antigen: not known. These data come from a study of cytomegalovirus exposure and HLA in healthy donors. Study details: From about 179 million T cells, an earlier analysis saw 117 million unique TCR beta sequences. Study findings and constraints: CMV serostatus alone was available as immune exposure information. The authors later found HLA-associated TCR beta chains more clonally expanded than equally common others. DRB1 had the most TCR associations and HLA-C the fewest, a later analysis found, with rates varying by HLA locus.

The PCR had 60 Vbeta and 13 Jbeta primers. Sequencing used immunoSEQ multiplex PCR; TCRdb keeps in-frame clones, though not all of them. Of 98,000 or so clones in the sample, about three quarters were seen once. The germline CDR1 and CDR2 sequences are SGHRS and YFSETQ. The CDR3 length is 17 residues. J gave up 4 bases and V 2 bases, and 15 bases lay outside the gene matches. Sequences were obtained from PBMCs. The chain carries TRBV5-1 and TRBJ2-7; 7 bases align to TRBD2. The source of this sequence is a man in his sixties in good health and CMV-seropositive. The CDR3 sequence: CASSFSGAAGTLYEQYF. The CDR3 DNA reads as TGCGCCAGCAGCTTTTCCGGGGCAGCGGGGACTCTTTACGAGCAGTACTTC.